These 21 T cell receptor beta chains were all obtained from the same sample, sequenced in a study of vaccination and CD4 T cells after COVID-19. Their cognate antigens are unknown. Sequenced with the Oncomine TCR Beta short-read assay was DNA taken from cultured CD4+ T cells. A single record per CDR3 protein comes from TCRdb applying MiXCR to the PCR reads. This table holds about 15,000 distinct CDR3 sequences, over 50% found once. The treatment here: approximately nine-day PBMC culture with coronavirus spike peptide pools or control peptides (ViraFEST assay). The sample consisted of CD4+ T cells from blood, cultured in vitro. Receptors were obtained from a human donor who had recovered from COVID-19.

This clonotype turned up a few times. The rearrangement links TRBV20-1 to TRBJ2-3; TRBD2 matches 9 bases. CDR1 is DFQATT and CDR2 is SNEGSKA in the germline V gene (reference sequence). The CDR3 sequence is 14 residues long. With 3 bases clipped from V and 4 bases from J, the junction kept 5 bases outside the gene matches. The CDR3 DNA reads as TGCAGTGCTAGGGTAGCGGGAGTCCCAGATACGCAGTATTTT. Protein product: CSARVAGVPDTQYF.

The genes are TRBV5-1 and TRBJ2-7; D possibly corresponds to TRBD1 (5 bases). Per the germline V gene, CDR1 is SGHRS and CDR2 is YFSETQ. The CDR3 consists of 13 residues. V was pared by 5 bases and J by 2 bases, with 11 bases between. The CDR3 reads CASRVDSTYEQYF. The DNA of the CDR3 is TGCGCCAGCAGGGTCGACAGTACCTACGAGCAGTACTTC.

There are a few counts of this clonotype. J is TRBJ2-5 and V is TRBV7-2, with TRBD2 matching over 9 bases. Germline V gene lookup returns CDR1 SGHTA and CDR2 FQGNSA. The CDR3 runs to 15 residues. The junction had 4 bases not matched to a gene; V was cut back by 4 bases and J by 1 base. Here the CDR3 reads CASSSATSGQETQYF. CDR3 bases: TGTGCCAGCAGCTCGGCGACTAGCGGCCAAGAGACCCAGTACTTC.

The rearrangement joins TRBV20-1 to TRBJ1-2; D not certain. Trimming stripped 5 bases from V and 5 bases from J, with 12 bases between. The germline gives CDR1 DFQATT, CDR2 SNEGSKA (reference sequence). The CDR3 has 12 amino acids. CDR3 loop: CSAYSGTYGYTF. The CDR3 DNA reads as TGCAGTGCTTACAGCGGAACTTATGGCTACACCTTC.

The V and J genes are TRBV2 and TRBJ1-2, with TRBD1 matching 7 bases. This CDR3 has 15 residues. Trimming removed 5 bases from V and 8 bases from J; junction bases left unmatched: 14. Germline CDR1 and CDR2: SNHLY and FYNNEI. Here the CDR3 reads CASSSPTGRKGGYTF. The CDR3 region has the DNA TGTGCCAGCAGTTCCCCGACAGGGCGCAAAGGGGGCTACACCTTC.

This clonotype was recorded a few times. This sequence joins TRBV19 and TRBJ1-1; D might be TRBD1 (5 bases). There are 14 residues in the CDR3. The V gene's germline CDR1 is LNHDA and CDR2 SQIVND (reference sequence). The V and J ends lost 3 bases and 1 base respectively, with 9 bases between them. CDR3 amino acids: CASSIGGGNTEAFF. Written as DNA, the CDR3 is TGTGCCAGTAGTATCGGTGGGGGGAACACTGAAGCTTTCTTT.

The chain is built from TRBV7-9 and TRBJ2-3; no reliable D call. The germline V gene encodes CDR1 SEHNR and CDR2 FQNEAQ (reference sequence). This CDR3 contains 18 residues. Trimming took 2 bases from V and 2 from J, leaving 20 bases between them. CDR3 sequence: CASSLPTRAVSNTDTQYF. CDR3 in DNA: TGTGCCAGCAGCTTACCAACCCGTGCGGTTAGTAACACAGATACGCAGTATTTT.

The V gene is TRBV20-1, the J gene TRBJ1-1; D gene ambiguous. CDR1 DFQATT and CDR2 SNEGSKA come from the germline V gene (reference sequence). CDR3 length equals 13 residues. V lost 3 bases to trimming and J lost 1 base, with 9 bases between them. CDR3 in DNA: TGCAGTGCTAGCCACACACAGAACACTGAAGCTTTCTTT. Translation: CSASHTQNTEAFF.

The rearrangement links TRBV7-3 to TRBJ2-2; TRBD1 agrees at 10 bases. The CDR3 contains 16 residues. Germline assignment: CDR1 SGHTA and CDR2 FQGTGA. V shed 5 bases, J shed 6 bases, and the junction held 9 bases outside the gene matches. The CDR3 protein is CASSITGTGVPGELFF. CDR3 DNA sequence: TGTGCCAGCAGCATCACCGGGACAGGGGTCCCCGGGGAGCTGTTTTTT.

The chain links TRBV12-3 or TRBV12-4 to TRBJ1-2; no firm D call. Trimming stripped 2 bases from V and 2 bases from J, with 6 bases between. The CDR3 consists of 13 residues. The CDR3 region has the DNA TGTGCCAGCAGTTTAACGGAAAACTATGGCTACACCTTC. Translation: CASSLTENYGYTF.

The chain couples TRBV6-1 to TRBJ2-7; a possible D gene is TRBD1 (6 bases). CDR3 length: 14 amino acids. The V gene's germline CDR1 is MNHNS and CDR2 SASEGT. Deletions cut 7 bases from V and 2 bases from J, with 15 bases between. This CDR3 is CASTPDRTPYEQYF. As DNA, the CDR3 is TGTGCCAGCACCCCAGACAGGACCCCCTACGAGCAGTACTTC.

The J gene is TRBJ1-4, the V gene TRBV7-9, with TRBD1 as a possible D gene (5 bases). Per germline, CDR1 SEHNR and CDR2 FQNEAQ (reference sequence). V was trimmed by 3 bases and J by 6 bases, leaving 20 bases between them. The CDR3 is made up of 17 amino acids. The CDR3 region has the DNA TGTGCCAGCAGCTTTAATCGGGACCTCAGGGAGGATGAAAAACTGTTTTTT. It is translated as CASSFNRDLREDEKLFF. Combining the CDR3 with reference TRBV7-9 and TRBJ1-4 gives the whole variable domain DTGVSQNPRHKITKRGQNVTFRCDPISEHNRLYWYRQTLGQGPEFLTYFQNEAQLEKSRLLSDRFSAERPKGSFSTLEIQRTEQGDSAMYLCASSFNRDLREDEKLFFGSGTQLSVL.

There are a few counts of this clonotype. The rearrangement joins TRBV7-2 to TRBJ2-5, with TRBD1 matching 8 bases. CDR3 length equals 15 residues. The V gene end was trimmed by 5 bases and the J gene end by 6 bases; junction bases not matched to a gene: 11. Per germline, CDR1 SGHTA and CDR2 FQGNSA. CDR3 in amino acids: CASSPMWTGSKTQYF. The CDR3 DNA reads TGTGCCAGCAGCCCCATGTGGACAGGGAGCAAGACCCAGTACTTC.

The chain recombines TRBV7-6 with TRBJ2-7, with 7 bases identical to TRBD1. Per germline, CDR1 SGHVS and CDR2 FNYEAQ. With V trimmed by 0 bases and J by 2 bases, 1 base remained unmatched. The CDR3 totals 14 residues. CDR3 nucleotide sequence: TGTGCCAGCAGCTTAGCCGGGACAGCCTACGAGCAGTACTTC. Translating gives CASSLAGTAYEQYF.

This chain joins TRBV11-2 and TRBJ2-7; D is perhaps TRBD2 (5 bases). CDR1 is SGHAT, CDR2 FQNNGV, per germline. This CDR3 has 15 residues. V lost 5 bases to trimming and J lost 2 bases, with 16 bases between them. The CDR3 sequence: CASSPRRTGTYEQYF. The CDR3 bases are TGTGCCAGCAGCCCTCGCCGGACGGGGACCTACGAGCAGTACTTC.

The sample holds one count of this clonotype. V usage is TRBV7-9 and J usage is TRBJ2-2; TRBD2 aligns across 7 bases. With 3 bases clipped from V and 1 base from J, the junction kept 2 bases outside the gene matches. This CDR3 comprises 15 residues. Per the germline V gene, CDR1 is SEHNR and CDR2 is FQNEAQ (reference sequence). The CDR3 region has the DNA TGTGCCAGCAGCTTGGGGACTAAGAACACCGGGGAGCTGTTTTTT. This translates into CASSLGTKNTGELFF.

The CDR3 DNA reads TGTGCCAGCAGTTCGGGACGGGCTATCTCCTATAATTCACCCCTCCACTTT. Amino acids: CASSSGRAISYNSPLHF. This chain connects TRBV6-5 to TRBJ1-6; possibly TRBD1 for D (5 bases). The germline CDR1 and CDR2 sequences are MNHEY and SVGAGI. The ends were cut back, 4 bases at V and 0 bases at J, with 13 bases in the middle. This CDR3 region has 17 residues.

The DNA of the CDR3 is TGTGCCTGGAGTGTATCTCTCTACTACGAGCAGTACTTC. Translated, it gives CAWSVSLYYEQYF. The J gene is TRBJ2-7, the V gene TRBV30, with no clear D. The CDR3 runs to 13 residues. Trimming left V 0 bases short and J 3 bases short, with 9 bases between. The germline CDR1 and CDR2 sequences are GTSNPN and SVGIG (reference sequence).

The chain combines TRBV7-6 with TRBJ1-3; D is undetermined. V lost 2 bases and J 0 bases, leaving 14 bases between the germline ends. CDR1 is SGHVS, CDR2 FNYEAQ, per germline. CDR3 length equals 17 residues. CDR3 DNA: TGTGCCAGCAGCTTATTTTCCCGAAGAGGCTCTGGAAACACCATATATTTT. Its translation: CASSLFSRRGSGNTIYF.

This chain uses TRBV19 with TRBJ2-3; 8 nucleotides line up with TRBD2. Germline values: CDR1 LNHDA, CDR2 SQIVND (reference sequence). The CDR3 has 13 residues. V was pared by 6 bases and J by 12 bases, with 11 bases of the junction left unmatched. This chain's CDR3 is CASSPSGGPFQYF. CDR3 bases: TGTGCCAGTAGCCCCTCGGGGGGGCCTTTCCAGTATTTT.

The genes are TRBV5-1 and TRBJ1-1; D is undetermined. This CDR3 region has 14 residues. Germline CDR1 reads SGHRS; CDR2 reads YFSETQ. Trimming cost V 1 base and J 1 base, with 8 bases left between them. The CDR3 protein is CASSLSPQNTEAFF. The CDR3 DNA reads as TGCGCCAGCAGCTTGTCTCCCCAGAACACTGAAGCTTTCTTT.